What follows are 13 T cell receptor beta chains derived from one specimen sequenced in a study of T cells after yellow fever vaccination. From the 5' RACE reads, TCRdb called clonotypes with MiXCR, one entry per CDR3 protein. The repertoire has about 400,000 distinct CDR3 sequences, 6% to 8% of them found once; the top ten carry 15%. Sequences were derived from PBMCs, sampled 5 days after the yellow fever booster vaccination. The receptors here all came from a man in his thirties or forties who received the YFV17D yellow fever vaccine.

This clonotype showed up just a few times. The chain has TRBV2 and TRBJ2-1; possibly TRBD2 for D (6 bases). Germline V gives CDR1 SNHLY, CDR2 FYNNEI. The CDR3 is made up of 16 amino acids. Trimming removed 3 bases from V and 8 bases from J, with 20 bases in between. The CDR3 loop is CASSDMMRDARDEQFF. In DNA, the CDR3 is TGTGCCAGCAGTGATATGATGCGGGATGCTAGGGATGAGCAGTTCTTC.

V is TRBV12-3 or TRBV12-4 and J is TRBJ2-3, with 7 bases identical to TRBD2. The V and J ends lost 3 bases and 2 bases, in that order; junction bases with no gene match: 5. The CDR3 has 15 amino acids. CDR3 region: CASSLGGNPTDTQYF. The CDR3 bases are TGTGCCAGCAGTTTGGGAGGGAATCCCACAGATACGCAGTATTTT.

There are a few counts of this clonotype. The CDR3 bases are TGCAGCGTACGATCGGAGGTCACCGGGGAGCTGTTTTTT. Protein: CSVRSEVTGELFF. J is TRBJ2-2 and V is TRBV29-1; possibly TRBD2 for D (5 bases). The germline CDR1 and CDR2 sequences are SQVTM and ANQGSEA. The CDR3 contains 13 residues. V lost 6 bases and J 4 bases, leaving 12 bases between the germline ends.

The rearrangement links TRBV18 to TRBJ2-1, with 10 bases fitting TRBD1. CDR3 size: 14 residues. Germline CDR1 reads KGHSH; CDR2 reads LQKENI. After removal of 5 bases from V and 8 bases from J, the junction contained 6 bases not matched to a gene. The DNA for the CDR3 is TGTGCCAGCTCAGCTGGACAGGGGGTCGATGAGCAGTTCTTC. Protein sequence: CASSAGQGVDEQFF.

This sequence joins TRBV11-2 and TRBJ2-7; D is perhaps TRBD1 (6 bases). CDR1 and CDR2 from the germline V gene are SGHAT and FQNNGV. The V end lost 4 bases, the J end lost 3 bases, and 16 bases lay between the germline ends. This CDR3 is built from 15 residues. The CDR3 DNA is TGTGCCAGCAGCTCCTGGACAGCTCCTTACTACGAGCAGTACTTC. Translation: CASSSWTAPYYEQYF. Looking up the rest from reference TRBV11-2 and TRBJ2-7 gives the full variable domain: EAGVAQSPRYKIIEKRQSVAFWCNPISGHATLYWYQQILGQGPKLLIQFQNNGVVDDSQLPKDRFSAERLKGVDSTLKIQPAKLEDSAVYLCASSSWTAPYYEQYFGPGTRLTVT.

The chain couples TRBV28 to TRBJ2-6; D unclear. Germline CDR1 MDHEN, CDR2 SYDVKM. The CDR3 has 15 residues. V was trimmed by 1 base and J by 2 bases, leaving 6 bases between them. CDR3: CASSLLRPGANVLTF. The CDR3 DNA reads TGTGCCAGCAGTTTATTGCGGCCTGGGGCCAACGTCCTGACTTTC.

The sample holds many counts of this clonotype. CDR3 region: CSARVAGETQYF. CDR3 DNA: TGCAGTGCTAGAGTCGCAGGGGAGACCCAGTACTTC. The chain links TRBV20-1 to TRBJ2-5, with D possibly TRBD1 on 5 matching bases. CDR1 and CDR2 from the germline V gene are DFQATT and SNEGSKA (reference sequence). The CDR3 is 12 residues long. The germline V and J ends were trimmed by 1 base and 5 bases, with 8 bases remaining between them.

The table lists this clonotype with a few counts. The CDR3 is CASSAGRRSNQPQHF. In DNA, the CDR3 is TGTGCCAGCAGCGCGGGACGCAGAAGCAATCAGCCCCAGCATTTT. The chain employs TRBV6-1 and TRBJ1-5, with a possible D match to TRBD1 (5 bases). Trimming took 6 bases from V and 1 from J, leaving 13 bases between them. The CDR3 sequence is 15 residues long. The V gene's germline CDR1 is MNHNS and CDR2 SASEGT.

This clonotype was picked up many times. The V gene is TRBV7-2, the J gene TRBJ2-1; no clear D. This CDR3 is 12 amino acids long. The V gene lost 5 bases and the J gene lost 16 bases, with 18 bases spanning the gap. The germline V gene has CDR1 SGHTA and CDR2 FQGNSA. CDR3 sequence reads: CASSLELASGFF. CDR3 bases: TGTGCCAGCAGCCTGGAGCTGGCCTCCGGTTTCTTC. Based on the CDR3 plus reference TRBV7-2 and TRBJ2-1, the full variable domain is GAGVSQSPSNKVTEKGKDVELRCDPISGHTALYWYRQSLGQGLEFLIYFQGNSAPDKSGLPSDRFSAERTGGSVSTLTIQRTQQEDSAVYLCASSLELASGFFGPGTRLTVL.

This clonotype was detected a few times. The rearrangement uses TRBV6-2 or TRBV6-3 and TRBJ2-1; D not certain. Deletions cut 5 bases from V and 6 bases from J, with 8 bases between. The CDR3 loop spans 12 amino acids. CDR1 and CDR2 from the germline V gene are MNHEY and SVGEGT. The DNA for the CDR3 is TGTGCCAGCAGTAGAACGTTCAATGAGCAGTTCTTC. It codes for CASSRTFNEQFF.

This clonotype came up many times. This chain uses TRBV6-1 with TRBJ1-2; 9 bases match TRBD1. The CDR3 loop spans 19 amino acids. The J segment lost 0 bases and the V segment lost 7 bases, leaving 18 bases of the junction unmatched. Germline V CDR1 and CDR2: MNHNS, SASEGT. The CDR3 loop is CASILHPTGTGWANYGYTF. The CDR3 DNA follows: TGTGCCAGCATTCTGCACCCAACCGGGACAGGGTGGGCTAACTATGGCTACACCTTC.

V gene TRBV20-1 combines with J gene TRBJ2-4; maybe TRBD1 (5 bases). Trimming shortened V by 6 bases and J by 0 bases, and 12 bases separated the two germline ends. This CDR3 is 14 amino acids long. Germline V gene lookup returns CDR1 DFQATT and CDR2 SNEGSKA (reference sequence). The CDR3 bases are TGCAGTGCCCCTCACAGGATAGCCAAAAACATTCAGTACTTC. Its protein is CSAPHRIAKNIQYF.

A few counts support this clonotype. For the CDR3, the DNA is TGCAGCGTCTCAGGGGGGGGAAACACCATATATTTT. It is translated as CSVSGGGNTIYF. The rearrangement links TRBV29-1 to TRBJ1-3; 7 nucleotides align to TRBD1. Trimming at V came to 6 bases and at J to 4 bases, leaving 3 bases not matched to a gene. This CDR3 region has 12 residues. CDR1 is SQVTM and CDR2 is ANQGSEA in the germline V gene.